Reported below is one T cell receptor beta chain. Its specificity is unknown. Only in-frame clones appear in the TCRdb table, and some are missing; sequencing was by immunoSEQ multiplex PCR. The top ten clones hold 3% to 3.5% of a sample with about 39,000 clones, 79% of them seen once. Tumor tissue was taken before any definitive surgery or chemotherapy was given. These data belong to a study of high-grade serous ovarian cancer treatment subgroups. Study in general: Each sample yielded on average around 7,300 unique TCR beta rearrangements from 13,000 or so reads.

Whole-study results and caveats: Tumors within one patient showed repertoire similarity of about 0.095 to 0.79. Higher neoantigen levels went with greater TCR clonal relatedness.

Trimming took off 1 base at V and 4 bases at J, with 13 bases between the two ends. The CDR3 extends over 16 amino acids. Germline V gene lookup returns CDR1 MGHRA and CDR2 YSYEKL. The chain carries TRBV4-1 and TRBJ2-2; possibly TRBD2 for D (7 bases). The sequenced material came from tumor tissue. This sequence originates from a human donor with high-grade serous ovarian cancer. CDR3 residues: CASSQAPRGATGELFF. CDR3 sequence (DNA): TGCGCCAGCAGCCAAGCCCCCCGGGGGGCCACCGGGGAGCTGTTTTTT.